This is a list of T cell receptor beta chains from one sample in a study of blood T cell repertoires in COVID-19. TCRdb keeps only in-frame clones here, not all; method: immunoSEQ multiplex PCR. The profile shows approximately 360,000 clones, roughly 86% of them singletons. Material for sequencing was PBMCs or T cells enriched from blood (not recorded which). The receptors shown here come from a man between 35 and 55 years old in a cohort exposed to, infected with or recovered from COVID-19 (not recorded which). The CDR3 runs from the conserved cysteine through the conserved F or W. D genes are given only for firm matches. Clone size is given for some rows only: seen once, a few or many times, or a class if the clone is expanded.

clone_size,v_call,j_call,d_call,cdr3_aa,cdr3_nt
NA,TRBV29-1,TRBJ1-2,TRBD1,CSVRTGDGYTF,TGCAGCGTTAGGACAGGGGATGGCTACACCTTC
once,TRBV5-1,TRBJ1-6,TRBD1,CASSLEGQNSPLHF,TGCGCCAGCAGCTTGGAGGGACAGAATTCACCCCTCCACTTT
NA,TRBV9,TRBJ2-5,TRBD2,CASSSGGRFRETQYF,TGTGCCAGCAGTTCGGGAGGGCGGTTTCGGGAGACCCAGTACTTC
NA,TRBV11-2,TRBJ2-1,NA,CASSLVVSYNEQFF,TGTGCCAGCAGCTTAGTGGTCAGCTACAATGAGCAGTTCTTC
NA,TRBV27,TRBJ2-1,NA,CASSSQRGFAGDLAYNEQFF,TGTGCCAGCAGTTCACAGAGGGGGTTCGCGGGAGACCTGGCCTACAATGAGCAGTTCTTC
few,TRBV19,TRBJ2-1,TRBD1,CASSIRDRLYNEQFF,TGTGCCAGTAGCATCCGGGACAGATTATACAATGAGCAGTTCTTC
NA,TRBV6-5,TRBJ1-5,NA,CASSHKGLNQPQHF,TGTGCCAGCAGTCACAAGGGGCTCAATCAGCCCCAGCATTTT
NA,TRBV7-9,TRBJ2-7,TRBD1,CASSRDRGDYEQYF,TGTGCCAGCAGCCGAGACAGGGGCGACTACGAGCAGTACTTC
NA,TRBV2,TRBJ1-2,TRBD1,CASTGQGIYGYTF,TGTGCCAGCACAGGACAGGGGATCTATGGCTACACCTTC
once,TRBV6-5,TRBJ2-7,NA,CASSSSGSGSYEQYF,TGTGCCAGCAGCTCGAGCGGGTCGGGCTCCTACGAGCAGTACTTC
NA,TRBV18,TRBJ1-2,TRBD1,CASSLGTGRGYGYTF,TGTGCCAGCTCACTCGGGACAGGACGGGGCTATGGCTACACCTTC
NA,TRBV2,TRBJ2-2,TRBD1,CASSDARAGGSGELFF,TGTGCCAGCAGTGATGCCCGTGCAGGGGGCTCAGGGGAGCTGTTTTTT
NA,TRBV28,TRBJ2-7,NA,CASSLIPQGPIF,TGTGCCAGCAGTTTAATTCCCCAGGGGCCTATCTTC
NA,TRBV28,TRBJ2-5,TRBD1,CASSTGQGQETQYF,TGTGCCAGCAGTACCGGACAGGGACAGGAGACCCAGTACTTC
once,TRBV5-6,TRBJ2-2,TRBD2,CASSLGFGLAETGELFF,TGTGCCAGCAGCTTGGGGTTCGGACTAGCGGAGACCGGGGAGCTGTTTTTT
NA,TRBV29-1,TRBJ2-1,TRBD1,CSVEGQGAWQFF,TGCAGCGTTGAAGGTCAGGGGGCTTGGCAGTTCTTC
NA,TRBV27,TRBJ2-1,NA,CASSIRDSPYNEQFF,TGTGCCAGCAGTATCCGGGACTCACCCTACAATGAGCAGTTCTTC
NA,TRBV15,TRBJ2-1,TRBD2,CATSRDLLAAWNEQFF,TGTGCCACCAGCAGAGATTTACTAGCGGCTTGGAATGAGCAGTTCTTC
NA,TRBV14,TRBJ1-1,NA,CASRPGGRTEAFF,TGTGCCAGCAGACCCGGGGGACGGACTGAAGCTTTCTTT
NA,TRBV5-1,TRBJ1-2,NA,CASSGGGRYGYTF,TGCGCCAGCAGCGGGGGGGGCCGGTATGGCTACACCTTC
NA,TRBV29-1,TRBJ1-2,NA,CSVPDRTASGYTF,TGCAGCGTCCCTGACAGGACCGCCTCCGGCTACACCTTC
NA,TRBV15,TRBJ1-2,NA,CATSRDLGGYGYTF,TGTGCCACCAGCAGAGATTTAGGAGGGTATGGCTACACCTTC
NA,TRBV6-5,TRBJ1-5,TRBD1,CASSLPGGEQPQHF,TGTGCCAGCAGTTTACCAGGGGGCGAGCAGCCCCAGCATTTT
NA,TRBV7-9,TRBJ2-3,TRBD2,CASSFGTSGRGDTQYF,TGTGCCAGCAGCTTCGGGACTAGCGGGAGGGGAGATACGCAGTATTTT